This T cell receptor (beta chain) is drawn from a study of blood T cells in healthy people across ages. The CDR3 length is 17 residues. Germline V CDR1 and CDR2: LGHDT, YNNKEL (reference sequence). Primers used in a second PCR of roughly 7 to 12 cycles were a sample-barcoded 5' primer and a J-beta primer mix. A single record per CDR3 protein comes from TCRdb applying MiXCR to the 5' RACE reads. The sample has hundreds of thousands of distinct CDR3 sequences, under 30% seen once. This clonotype was counted a few times. One end of the junction does not line up with germline, which may come from a read error. These data were likewise used in another study, on T cells of mothers and their children.

The chain employs TRBV3-1 and TRBJ2-7, with 14 positions matching TRBD2. This TCR came from a boy aged 5-17 years in good health. The sequencing input was blood. The CDR3 nucleotides are TGTGCCAGCAGCCAAGATTACAGGACTAGCGGGAGGCGCTTCCGGTATTTC. Its protein product is CASSQDYRTSGRRFRYF.